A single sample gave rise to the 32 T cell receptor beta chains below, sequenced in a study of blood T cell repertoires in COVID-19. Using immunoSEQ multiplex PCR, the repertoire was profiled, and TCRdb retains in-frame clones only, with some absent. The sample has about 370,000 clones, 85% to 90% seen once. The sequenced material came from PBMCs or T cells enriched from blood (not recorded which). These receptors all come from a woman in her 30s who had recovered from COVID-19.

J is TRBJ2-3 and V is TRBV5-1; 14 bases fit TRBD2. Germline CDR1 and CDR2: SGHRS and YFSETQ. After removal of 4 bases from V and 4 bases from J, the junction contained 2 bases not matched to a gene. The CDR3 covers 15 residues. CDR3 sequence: CASSPTSGGADTQYF. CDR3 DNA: TGCGCCAGCAGCCCGACTAGCGGGGGGGCAGATACGCAGTATTTT.

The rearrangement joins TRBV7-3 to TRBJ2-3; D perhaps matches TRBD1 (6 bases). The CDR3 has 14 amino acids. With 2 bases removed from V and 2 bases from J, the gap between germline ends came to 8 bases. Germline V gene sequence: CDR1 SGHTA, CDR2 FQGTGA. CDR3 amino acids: CASSLGQLTDTQYF. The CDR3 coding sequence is TGTGCCAGCAGCTTAGGACAGCTCACAGATACGCAGTATTTT. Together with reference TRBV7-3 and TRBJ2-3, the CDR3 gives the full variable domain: GAGVSQTPSNKVTEKGKYVELRCDPISGHTALYWYRQSLGQGPEFLIYFQGTGAADDSGLPNDRFFAVRPEGSVSTLKIQRTERGDSAVYLCASSLGQLTDTQYFGPGTRLTVL.

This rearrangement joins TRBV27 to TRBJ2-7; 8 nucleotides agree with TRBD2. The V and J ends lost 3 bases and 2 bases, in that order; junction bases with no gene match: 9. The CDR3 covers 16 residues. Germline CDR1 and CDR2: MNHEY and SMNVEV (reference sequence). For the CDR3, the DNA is TGTGCCAGCAGTTTTCGGCTGCGGGGGGCCCCCTACGAGCAGTACTTC. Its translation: CASSFRLRGAPYEQYF.

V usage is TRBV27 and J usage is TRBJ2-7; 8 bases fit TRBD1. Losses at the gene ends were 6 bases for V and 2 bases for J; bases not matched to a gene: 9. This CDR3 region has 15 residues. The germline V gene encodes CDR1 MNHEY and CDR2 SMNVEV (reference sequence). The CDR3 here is CASSLRTGHTYEQYF. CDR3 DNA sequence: TGTGCCAGCAGCCTCAGGACAGGGCACACCTACGAGCAGTACTTC.

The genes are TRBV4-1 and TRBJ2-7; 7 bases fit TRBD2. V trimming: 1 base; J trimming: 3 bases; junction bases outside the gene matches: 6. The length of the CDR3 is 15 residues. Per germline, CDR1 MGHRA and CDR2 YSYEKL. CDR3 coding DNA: TGCGCCAGCAGCCAAGTCCCCACTAGCGACTACGAGCAGTACTTC. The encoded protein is CASSQVPTSDYEQYF.

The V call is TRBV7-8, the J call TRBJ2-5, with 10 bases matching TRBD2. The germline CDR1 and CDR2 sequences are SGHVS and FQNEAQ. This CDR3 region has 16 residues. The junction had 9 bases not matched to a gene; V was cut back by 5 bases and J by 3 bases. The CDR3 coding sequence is TGTGCCAGCAGCGCCTACCTAGCGGGGGTTGAAGAGACCCAGTACTTC. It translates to CASSAYLAGVEETQYF.

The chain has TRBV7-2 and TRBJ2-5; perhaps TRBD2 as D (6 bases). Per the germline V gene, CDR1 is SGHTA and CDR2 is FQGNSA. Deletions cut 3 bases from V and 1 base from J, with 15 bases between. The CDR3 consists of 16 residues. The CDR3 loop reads CASSFIVGGGQETQYF. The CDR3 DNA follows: TGTGCCAGCAGCTTTATTGTGGGAGGAGGCCAAGAGACCCAGTACTTC.

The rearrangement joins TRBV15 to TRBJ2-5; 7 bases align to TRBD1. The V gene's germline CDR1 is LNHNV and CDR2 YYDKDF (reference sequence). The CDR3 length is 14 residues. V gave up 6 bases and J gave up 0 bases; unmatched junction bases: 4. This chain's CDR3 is CATRRGRNQETQYF. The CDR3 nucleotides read TGTGCCACCAGGAGGGGGCGCAACCAAGAGACCCAGTACTTC.

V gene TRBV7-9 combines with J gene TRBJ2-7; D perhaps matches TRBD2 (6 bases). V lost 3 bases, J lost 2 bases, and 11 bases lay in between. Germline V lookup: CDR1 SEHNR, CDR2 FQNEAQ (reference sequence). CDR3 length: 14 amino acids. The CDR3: CASSLGGVPYEQYF. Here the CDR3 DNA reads TGTGCCAGCAGCTTGGGGGGAGTCCCCTACGAGCAGTACTTC.

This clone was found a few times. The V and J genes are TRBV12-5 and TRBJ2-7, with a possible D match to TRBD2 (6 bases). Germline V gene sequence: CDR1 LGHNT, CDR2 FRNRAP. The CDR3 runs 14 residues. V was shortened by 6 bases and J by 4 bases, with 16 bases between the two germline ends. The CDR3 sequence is CASGSDAEGYEQYF. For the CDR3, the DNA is TGTGCTAGTGGATCGGACGCGGAGGGGTACGAGCAGTACTTC.

The CDR3 protein is CASIRGQVVSQPQHF. The CDR3 DNA reads as TGTGCCAGCATTCGAGGACAGGTAGTGAGTCAGCCCCAGCATTTT. The chain links TRBV6-5 to TRBJ1-5, with 7 positions matching TRBD1. CDR3 length equals 15 residues. Per germline, CDR1 MNHEY and CDR2 SVGAGI. The V gene end was trimmed by 7 bases and the J gene end by 6 bases; junction bases not matched to a gene: 12.

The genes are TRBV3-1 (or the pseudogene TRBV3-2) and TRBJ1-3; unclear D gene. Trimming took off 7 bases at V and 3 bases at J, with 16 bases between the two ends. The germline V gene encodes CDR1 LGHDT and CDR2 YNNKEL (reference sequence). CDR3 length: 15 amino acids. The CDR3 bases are TGTGCCAGCACTACAGAACGATTGGGTGGAAACACCATATATTTT. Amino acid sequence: CASTTERLGGNTIYF.

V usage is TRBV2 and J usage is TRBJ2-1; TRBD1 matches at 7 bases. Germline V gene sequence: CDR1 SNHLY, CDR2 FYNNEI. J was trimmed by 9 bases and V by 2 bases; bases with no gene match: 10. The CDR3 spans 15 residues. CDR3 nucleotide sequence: TGTGCCAGCAGTGAAAAGTCAGGGGGAATAAGTGAGCAGTTCTTC. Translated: CASSEKSGGISEQFF.

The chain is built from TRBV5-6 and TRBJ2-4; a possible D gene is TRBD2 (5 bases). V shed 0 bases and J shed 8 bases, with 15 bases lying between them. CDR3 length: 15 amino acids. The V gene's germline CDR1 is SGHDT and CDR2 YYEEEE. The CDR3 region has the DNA TGTGCCAGCAGCTTGGCCGAGACGGTGAGGGACATTCAGTACTTC. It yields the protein CASSLAETVRDIQYF.

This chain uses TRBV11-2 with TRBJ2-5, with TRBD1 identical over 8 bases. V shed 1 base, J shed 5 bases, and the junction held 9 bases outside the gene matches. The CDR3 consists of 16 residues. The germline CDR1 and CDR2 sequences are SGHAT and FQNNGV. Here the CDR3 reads CASSLVGQGAGETQYF. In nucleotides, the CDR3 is TGTGCCAGCAGCTTAGTGGGGCAGGGGGCGGGTGAGACCCAGTACTTC.

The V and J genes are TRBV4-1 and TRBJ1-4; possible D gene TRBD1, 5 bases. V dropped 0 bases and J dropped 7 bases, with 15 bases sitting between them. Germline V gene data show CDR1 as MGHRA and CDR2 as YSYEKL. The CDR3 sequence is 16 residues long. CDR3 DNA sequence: TGCGCCAGCAGCCAAGATCAGGGAGGAGATAGTGAAAAACTGTTTTTT. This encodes CASSQDQGGDSEKLFF.

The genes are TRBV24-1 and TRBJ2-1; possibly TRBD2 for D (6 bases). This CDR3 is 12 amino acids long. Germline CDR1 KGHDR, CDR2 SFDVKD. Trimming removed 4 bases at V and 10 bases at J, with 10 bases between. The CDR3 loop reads CATSDPGLEQFF. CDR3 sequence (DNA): TGTGCCACCAGTGACCCAGGACTAGAGCAGTTCTTC.

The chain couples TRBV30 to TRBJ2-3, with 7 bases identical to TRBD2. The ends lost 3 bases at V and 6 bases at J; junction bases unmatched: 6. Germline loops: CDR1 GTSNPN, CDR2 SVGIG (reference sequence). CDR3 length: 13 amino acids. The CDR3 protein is CAWSSGIVDTQYF. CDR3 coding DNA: TGTGCCTGGAGCAGCGGGATAGTGGATACGCAGTATTTT. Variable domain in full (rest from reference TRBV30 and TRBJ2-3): SQTIHQWPATLVQPVGSPLSLECTVEGTSNPNLYWYRQAAGRGLQLLFYSVGIGQISSEVPQNLSASRPQDRQFILSSKKLLLSDSGFYLCAWSSGIVDTQYFGPGTRLTVL.

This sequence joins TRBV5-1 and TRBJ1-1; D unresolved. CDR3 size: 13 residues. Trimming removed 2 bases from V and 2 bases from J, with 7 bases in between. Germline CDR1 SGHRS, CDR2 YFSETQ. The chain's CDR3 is CASSLKSNTEAFF. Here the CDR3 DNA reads TGCGCCAGCAGCTTAAAATCAAACACTGAAGCTTTCTTT.

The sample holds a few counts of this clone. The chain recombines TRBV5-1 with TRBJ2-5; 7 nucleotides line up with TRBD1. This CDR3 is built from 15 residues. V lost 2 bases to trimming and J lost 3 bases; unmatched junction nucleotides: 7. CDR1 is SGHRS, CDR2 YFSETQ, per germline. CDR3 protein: CASSLTGTAKETQYF. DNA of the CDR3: TGCGCCAGCAGCTTAACCGGGACAGCAAAAGAGACCCAGTACTTC.

CDR3: CASSLVEFPWGVSEQYF. The CDR3 region has the DNA TGCGCCAGCAGCTTAGTAGAGTTTCCTTGGGGAGTTTCCGAGCAGTACTTC. The genes are TRBV5-1 and TRBJ2-7; TRBD2 is a possible D gene (5 bases). Germline V gene sequence: CDR1 SGHRS, CDR2 YFSETQ. The V gene lost 2 bases and the J gene lost 6 bases, with 24 bases spanning the gap. This CDR3 has 17 amino acids.

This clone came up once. CDR3: CASSPGLTSTDTQYF. The CDR3 DNA sequence: TGTGCCAGCTCACCGGGACTCACTAGCACAGATACGCAGTATTTT. The rearrangement links TRBV18 to TRBJ2-3; D is possibly TRBD2 (6 bases). The germline V gene encodes CDR1 KGHSH and CDR2 LQKENI. There are 15 residues in the CDR3. The V and J ends lost 3 bases and 0 bases respectively, with 10 bases between them.

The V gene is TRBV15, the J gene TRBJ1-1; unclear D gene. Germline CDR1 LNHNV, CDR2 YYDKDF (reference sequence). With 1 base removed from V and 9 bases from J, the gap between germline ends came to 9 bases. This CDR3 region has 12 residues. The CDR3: CATSRGRQQAFF. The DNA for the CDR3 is TGTGCCACCAGCAGAGGGAGGCAGCAAGCTTTCTTT.

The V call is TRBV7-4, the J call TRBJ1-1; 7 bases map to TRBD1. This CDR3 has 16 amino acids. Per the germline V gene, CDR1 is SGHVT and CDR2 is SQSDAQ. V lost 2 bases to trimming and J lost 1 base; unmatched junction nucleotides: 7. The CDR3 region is CASSLIRQGRNTEAFF. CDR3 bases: TGTGCCAGCAGCTTAATCAGACAGGGACGGAACACTGAAGCTTTCTTT.

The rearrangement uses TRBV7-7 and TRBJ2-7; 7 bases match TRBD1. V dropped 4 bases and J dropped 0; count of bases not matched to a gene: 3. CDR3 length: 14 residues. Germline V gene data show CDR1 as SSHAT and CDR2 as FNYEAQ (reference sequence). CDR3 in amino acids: CASSSDRSSYEQYF. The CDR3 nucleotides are TGTGCCAGCAGCTCGGACAGGAGCTCCTACGAGCAGTACTTC.

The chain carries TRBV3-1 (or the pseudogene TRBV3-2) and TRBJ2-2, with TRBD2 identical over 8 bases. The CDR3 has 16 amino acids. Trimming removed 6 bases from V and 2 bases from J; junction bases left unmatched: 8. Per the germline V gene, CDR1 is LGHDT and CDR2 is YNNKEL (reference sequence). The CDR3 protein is CASSYGLAGNTGELFF. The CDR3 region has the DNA TGTGCCAGCAGTTATGGGCTAGCGGGTAACACCGGGGAGCTGTTTTTT.

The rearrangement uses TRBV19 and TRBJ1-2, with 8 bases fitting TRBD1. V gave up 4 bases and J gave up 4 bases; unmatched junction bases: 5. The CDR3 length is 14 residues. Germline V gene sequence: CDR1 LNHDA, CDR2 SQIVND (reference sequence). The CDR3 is CASSTRTGGYGYTF. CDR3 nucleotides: TGTGCCAGTAGTACCAGAACAGGGGGCTATGGCTACACCTTC.

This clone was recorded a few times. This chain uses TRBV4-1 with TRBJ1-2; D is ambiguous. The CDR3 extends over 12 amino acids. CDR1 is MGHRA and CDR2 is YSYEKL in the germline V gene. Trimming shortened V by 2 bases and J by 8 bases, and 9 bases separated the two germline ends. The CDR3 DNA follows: TGCGCCAGCAGCCAACCGATCAGGGGCTACACCTTC. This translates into CASSQPIRGYTF.

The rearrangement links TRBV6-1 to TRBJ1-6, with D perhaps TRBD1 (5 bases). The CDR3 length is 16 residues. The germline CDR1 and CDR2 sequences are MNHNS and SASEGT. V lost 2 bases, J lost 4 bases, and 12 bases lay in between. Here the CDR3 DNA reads TGTGCCAGCAGTGAAAGTTTAGCAGGGTATAATTCACCCCTCCACTTT. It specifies CASSESLAGYNSPLHF.

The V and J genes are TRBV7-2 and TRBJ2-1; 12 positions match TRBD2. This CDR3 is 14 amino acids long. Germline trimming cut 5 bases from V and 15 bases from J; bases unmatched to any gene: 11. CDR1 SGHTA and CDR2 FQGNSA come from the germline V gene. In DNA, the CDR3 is TGTGCCAGCAGCACCCGGACTAGCGGGAATCCCCCGTTCTTC. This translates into CASSTRTSGNPPFF. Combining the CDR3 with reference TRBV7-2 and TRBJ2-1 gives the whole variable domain GAGVSQSPSNKVTEKGKDVELRCDPISGHTALYWYRQSLGQGLEFLIYFQGNSAPDKSGLPSDRFSAERTGGSVSTLTIQRTQQEDSAVYLCASSTRTSGNPPFFGPGTRLTVL.

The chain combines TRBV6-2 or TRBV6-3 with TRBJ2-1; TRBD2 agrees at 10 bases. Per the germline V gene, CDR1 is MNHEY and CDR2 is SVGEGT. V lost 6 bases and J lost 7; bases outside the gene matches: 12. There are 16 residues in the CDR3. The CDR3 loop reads CASSRPGAGGPNEQFF. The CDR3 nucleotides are TGTGCCAGCAGCCGCCCCGGAGCGGGGGGGCCGAATGAGCAGTTCTTC.

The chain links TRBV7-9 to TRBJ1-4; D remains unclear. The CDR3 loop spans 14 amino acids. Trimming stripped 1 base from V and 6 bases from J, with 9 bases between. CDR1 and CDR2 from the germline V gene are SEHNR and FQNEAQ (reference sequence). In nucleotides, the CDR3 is TGTGCCAGCAGCTTAGGAGGTGCAGATGAAAAACTGTTTTTT. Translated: CASSLGGADEKLFF.